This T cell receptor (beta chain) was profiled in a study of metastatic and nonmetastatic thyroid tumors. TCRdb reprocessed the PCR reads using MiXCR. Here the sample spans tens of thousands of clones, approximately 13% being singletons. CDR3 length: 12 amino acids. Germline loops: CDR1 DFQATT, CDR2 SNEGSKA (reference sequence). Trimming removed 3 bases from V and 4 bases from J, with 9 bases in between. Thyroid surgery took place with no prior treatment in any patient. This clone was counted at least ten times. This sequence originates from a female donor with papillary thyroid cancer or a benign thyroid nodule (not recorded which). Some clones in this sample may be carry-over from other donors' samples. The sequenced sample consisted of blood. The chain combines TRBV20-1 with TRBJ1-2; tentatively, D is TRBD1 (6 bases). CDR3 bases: TGCAGTGCTAGGGACAGAGTCTATGGCTACACCTTC. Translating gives CSARDRVYGYTF.